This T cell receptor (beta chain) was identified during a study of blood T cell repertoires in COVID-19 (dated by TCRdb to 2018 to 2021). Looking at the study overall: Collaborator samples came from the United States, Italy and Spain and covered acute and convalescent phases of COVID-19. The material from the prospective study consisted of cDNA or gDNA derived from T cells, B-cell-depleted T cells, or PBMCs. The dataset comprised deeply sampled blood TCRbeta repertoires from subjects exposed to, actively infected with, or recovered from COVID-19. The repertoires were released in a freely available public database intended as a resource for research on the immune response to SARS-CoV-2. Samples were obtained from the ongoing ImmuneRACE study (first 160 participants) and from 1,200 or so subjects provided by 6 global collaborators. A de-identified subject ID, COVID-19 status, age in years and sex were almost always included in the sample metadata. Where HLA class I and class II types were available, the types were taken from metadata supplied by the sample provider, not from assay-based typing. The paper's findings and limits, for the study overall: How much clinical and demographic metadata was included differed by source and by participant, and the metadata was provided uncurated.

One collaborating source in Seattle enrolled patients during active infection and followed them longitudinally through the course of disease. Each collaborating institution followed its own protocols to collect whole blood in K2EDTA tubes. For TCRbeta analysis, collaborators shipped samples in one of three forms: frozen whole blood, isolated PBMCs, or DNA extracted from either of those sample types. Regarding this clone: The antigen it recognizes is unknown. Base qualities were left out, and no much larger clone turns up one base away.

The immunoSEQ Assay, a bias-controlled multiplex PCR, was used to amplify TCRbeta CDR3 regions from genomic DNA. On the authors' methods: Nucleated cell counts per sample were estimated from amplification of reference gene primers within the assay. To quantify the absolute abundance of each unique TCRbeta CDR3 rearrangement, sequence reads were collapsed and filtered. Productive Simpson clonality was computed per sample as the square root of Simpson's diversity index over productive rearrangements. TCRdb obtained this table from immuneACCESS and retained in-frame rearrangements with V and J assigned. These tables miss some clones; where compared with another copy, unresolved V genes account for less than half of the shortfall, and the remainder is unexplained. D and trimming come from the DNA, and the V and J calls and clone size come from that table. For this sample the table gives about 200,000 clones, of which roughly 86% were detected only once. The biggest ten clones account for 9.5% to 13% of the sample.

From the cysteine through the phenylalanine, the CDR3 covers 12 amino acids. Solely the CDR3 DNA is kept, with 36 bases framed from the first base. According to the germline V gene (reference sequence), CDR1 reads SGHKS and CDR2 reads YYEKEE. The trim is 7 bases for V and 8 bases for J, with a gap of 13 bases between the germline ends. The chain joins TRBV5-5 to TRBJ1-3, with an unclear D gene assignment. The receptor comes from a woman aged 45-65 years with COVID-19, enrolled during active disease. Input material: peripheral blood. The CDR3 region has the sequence CASSGVRDTIYF. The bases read TGTGCCAGCTCTGGGGTGAGGGACACCATATATTTT.